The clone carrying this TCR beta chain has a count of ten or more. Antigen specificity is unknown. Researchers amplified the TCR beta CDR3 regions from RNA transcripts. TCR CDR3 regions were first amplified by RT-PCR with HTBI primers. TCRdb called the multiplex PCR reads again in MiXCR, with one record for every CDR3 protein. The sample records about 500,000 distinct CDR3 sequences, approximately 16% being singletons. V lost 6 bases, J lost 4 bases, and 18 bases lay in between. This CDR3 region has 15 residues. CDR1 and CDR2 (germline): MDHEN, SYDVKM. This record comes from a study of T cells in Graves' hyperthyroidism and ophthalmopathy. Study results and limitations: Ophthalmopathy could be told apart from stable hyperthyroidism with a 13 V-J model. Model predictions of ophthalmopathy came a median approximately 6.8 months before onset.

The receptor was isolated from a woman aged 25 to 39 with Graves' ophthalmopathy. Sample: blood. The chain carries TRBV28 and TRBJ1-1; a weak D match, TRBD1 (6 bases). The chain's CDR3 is CASSYSLGAGTEAFF. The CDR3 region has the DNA TGTGCCAGCAGCTACTCCCTGGGGGCGGGCACTGAAGCTTTCTTT.